This TCR beta chain emerged from a study of vaccination and CD4 T cells after COVID-19. At the level of the study: Median draw time for post-COVID samples was roughly 100 days post-diagnosis (range 35 to 161).

Study conclusions and caveats: There was no significant change from around 21 to 38 median reactive clonotypes.

CDR3 size: 13 residues. CDR1 MDHEN and CDR2 SYDVKM come from the germline V gene. Trimming removed 7 bases at V and 2 bases at J, with 11 bases between. TCRdb reprocessed the PCR reads with MiXCR, giving one entry per CDR3 protein. Of some 21,000 distinct CDR3 sequences listed, about 58% are singletons. Note on this clonotype: Its target is unknown.

The receptor was derived from a human donor who had recovered from COVID-19. The chain joins TRBV28 to TRBJ2-5; D not resolved. The sample in question was CD4+ T cells from blood, obtained before SARS-CoV-2 vaccination. CDR3 amino acids: CASNTNHQETQYF. The CDR3, as DNA: TGTGCCAGCAATACAAATCATCAAGAGACCCAGTACTTC.